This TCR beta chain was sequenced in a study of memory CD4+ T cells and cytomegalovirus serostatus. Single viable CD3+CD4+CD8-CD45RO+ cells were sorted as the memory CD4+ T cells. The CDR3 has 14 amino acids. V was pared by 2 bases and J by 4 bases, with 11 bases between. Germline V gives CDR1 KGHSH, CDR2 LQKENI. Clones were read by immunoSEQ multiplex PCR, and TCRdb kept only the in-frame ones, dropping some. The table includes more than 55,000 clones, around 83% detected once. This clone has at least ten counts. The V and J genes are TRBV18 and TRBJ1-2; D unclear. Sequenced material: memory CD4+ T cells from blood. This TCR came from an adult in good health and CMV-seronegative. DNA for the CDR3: TGTGCCAGCTCACCAGGCCCCGAGACCTATGGCTACACCTTC. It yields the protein CASSPGPETYGYTF.